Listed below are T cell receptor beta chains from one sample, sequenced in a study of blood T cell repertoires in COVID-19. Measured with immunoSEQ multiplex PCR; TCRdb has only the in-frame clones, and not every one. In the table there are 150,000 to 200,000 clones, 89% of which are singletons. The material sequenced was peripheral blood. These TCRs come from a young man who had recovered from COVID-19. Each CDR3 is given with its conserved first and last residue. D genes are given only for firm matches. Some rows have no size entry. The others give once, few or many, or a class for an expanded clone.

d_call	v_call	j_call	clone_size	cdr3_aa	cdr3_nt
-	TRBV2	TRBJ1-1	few	CASTAGMNTEAFF	TGTGCCAGCACTGCGGGGATGAACACTGAAGCTTTCTTT
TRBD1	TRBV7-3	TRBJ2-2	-	CASSIGTANTGELFF	TGTGCCAGCAGCATCGGGACAGCGAACACCGGGGAGCTGTTTTTT
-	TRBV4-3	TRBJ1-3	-	CASSSLRTAGVTIYF	TGCGCCAGCAGCTCACTCAGGACGGCAGGGGTAACCATATATTTT
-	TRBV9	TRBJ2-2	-	CASSPEGGAGELFF	TGTGCCAGCAGCCCGGAGGGGGGGGCCGGGGAGCTGTTTTTT
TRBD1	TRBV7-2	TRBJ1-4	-	CASSLASTGKLFF	TGTGCCAGCAGCTTAGCCTCGACAGGGAAACTGTTTTTT
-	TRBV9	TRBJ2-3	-	CASSDGGGTDTQYF	TGTGCCAGCAGCGACGGAGGAGGCACAGATACGCAGTATTTT
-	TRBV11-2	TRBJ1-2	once	CASSLVPRGYGYTF	TGTGCCAGCAGCTTAGTCCCGAGGGGGTACGGCTACACCTTC
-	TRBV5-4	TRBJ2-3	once	CASSLPPGDTQYF	TGTGCCAGCAGCTTGCCCCCGGGAGATACGCAGTATTTT
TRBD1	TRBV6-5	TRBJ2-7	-	CASSRTGGVYEQYF	TGTGCCAGCAGTCGGACAGGGGGCGTCTACGAGCAGTACTTC
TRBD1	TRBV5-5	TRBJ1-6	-	CASSSGQGTLTNSPLHF	TGTGCCAGCAGCTCGGGACAGGGGACCCTAACTAATTCACCCCTCCACTTT
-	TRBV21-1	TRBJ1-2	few	CASQKTGGAGYGYTF	TGTGCCAGCCAAAAGACAGGGGGCGCGGGCTATGGCTACACCTTC
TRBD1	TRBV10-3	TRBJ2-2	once	CAAGQGPANTGELFF	TGTGCCGCTGGACAGGGCCCCGCGAACACCGGGGAGCTGTTTTTT
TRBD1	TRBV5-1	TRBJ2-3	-	CASSLNRGDTQYF	TGCGCCAGCAGCTTGAACAGGGGAGATACGCAGTATTTT
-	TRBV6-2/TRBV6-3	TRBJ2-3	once	CASSYSGGYTTDTQYF	TGTGCCAGCAGTTACTCGGGCGGGTACACCACAGATACGCAGTATTTT
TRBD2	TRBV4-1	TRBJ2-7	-	CASSQALAAYEQYF	TGCGCCAGCAGCCAGGCCCTAGCGGCATACGAGCAGTACTTC
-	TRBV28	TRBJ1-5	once	CASTITGLGGQPQHF	TGTGCCAGCACCATAACAGGCCTCGGGGGTCAGCCCCAGCATTTT
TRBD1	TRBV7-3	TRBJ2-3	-	CASSPSRRDRLTGATDTQYF	TGTGCCAGCAGCCCCTCCCGCCGGGACAGGCTCACGGGGGCCACAGATACGCAGTATTTT
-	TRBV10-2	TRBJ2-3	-	CASSSSVRTQYF	TGCGCCAGCAGTAGTAGTGTTCGCACGCAGTATTTT
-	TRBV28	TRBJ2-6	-	CASTKSTGANVLTF	TGTGCCAGCACCAAATCCACTGGGGCCAACGTCCTGACTTTC
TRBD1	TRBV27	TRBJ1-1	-	CASRRTGQNTEAFF	TGTGCCAGCAGGCGGACAGGTCAGAACACTGAAGCTTTCTTT
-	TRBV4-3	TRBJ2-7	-	CASSQDLQGREWEQYF	TGCGCCAGCAGCCAAGATCTGCAGGGGAGGGAGTGGGAGCAGTACTTC
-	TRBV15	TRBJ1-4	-	CATQDGSSEKLFF	TGTGCCACCCAAGACGGGTCAAGTGAAAAACTGTTTTTT
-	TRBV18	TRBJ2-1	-	CASSPSHEQFF	TGTGCCAGCTCACCCTCCCATGAGCAGTTCTTC
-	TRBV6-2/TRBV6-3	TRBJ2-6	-	CASSYSPRTGANVLTF	TGTGCCAGCAGTTACTCACCTAGGACTGGGGCCAACGTCCTGACTTTC
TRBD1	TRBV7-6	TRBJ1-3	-	CASSRDGTGIGNTIYF	TGTGCCAGCTCTCGTGACGGGACAGGAATAGGAAACACCATATATTTT
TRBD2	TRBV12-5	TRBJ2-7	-	CASGLRAGPYEQYF	TGTGCTAGTGGTTTGAGAGCGGGGCCCTACGAGCAGTACTTC
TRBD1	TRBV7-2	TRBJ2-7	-	CASSFWTGGQYEQYF	TGTGCCAGCAGCTTCTGGACAGGGGGACAATACGAGCAGTACTTC
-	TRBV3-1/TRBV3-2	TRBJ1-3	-	CASSQEGRTNSGNTIYF	TGTGCCAGCAGCCAAGAGGGGAGGACGAACTCTGGAAACACCATATATTTT
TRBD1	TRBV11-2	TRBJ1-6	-	CASSSGQANYYYNSPLHF	TGTGCCAGCAGCTCGGGACAGGCAAACTACTACTATAATTCACCCCTCCACTTT
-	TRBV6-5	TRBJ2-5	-	CASSKNRVSQETQYF	TGTGCCAGCAGTAAAAACAGGGTCTCACAAGAGACCCAGTACTTC
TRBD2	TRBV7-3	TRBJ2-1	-	CASSLGGRGLGEQFF	TGTGCCAGCAGCCTAGGCGGGAGAGGCCTAGGAGAGCAGTTCTTC
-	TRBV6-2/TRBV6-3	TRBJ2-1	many	CASSPLSRADPYNEQFF	TGTGCCAGCAGTCCCCTTAGTAGAGCGGACCCCTACAATGAGCAGTTCTTC
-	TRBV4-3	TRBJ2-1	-	CASSQAMASKDEQFF	TGCGCCAGCAGCCAAGCGATGGCTAGCAAGGATGAGCAGTTCTTC
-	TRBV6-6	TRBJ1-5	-	CASSRGPFSNQPQHF	TGTGCCAGCAGTCGGGGGCCCTTTAGCAATCAGCCCCAGCATTTT
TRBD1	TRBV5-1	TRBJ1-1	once	CASAGQGLHSEAFF	TGCGCCAGCGCGGGACAGGGTCTACATAGTGAAGCTTTCTTT
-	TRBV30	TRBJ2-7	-	CAWSVLQGPREQYF	TGTGCCTGGAGCGTTCTGCAGGGGCCCCGCGAGCAGTACTTC
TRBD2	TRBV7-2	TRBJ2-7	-	CASSLSLRLAGVRSEQYF	TGTGCCAGCAGCTTAAGTCTTCGACTAGCGGGAGTTCGGAGCGAGCAGTACTTC
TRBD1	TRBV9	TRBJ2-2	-	CASSVGRSGGNTGELFF	TGTGCCAGCAGCGTAGGAAGATCAGGGGGCAACACCGGGGAGCTGTTTTTT
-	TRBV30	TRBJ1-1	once	CAWSVNRDTEAFF	TGTGCCTGGAGTGTAAACAGGGACACTGAAGCTTTCTTT
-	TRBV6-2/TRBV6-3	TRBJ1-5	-	CASSYDRPTSNQPQHF	TGTGCCAGCAGTTACGACAGACCTACAAGCAATCAGCCCCAGCATTTT
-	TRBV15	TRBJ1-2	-	CATSRDQGGGYTF	TGTGCCACCAGCAGAGATCAGGGTGGGGGCTACACCTTC
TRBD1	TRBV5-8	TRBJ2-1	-	CASSLRQGAGNEQFF	TGTGCCAGCAGCTTGAGACAGGGGGCCGGCAATGAGCAGTTCTTC